Listed here is a single T cell receptor (beta chain). Thyroid surgery was preceded by no treatment in any patient. This sample was included in a study of metastatic and nonmetastatic thyroid tumors. Germline V gives CDR1 MDHEN, CDR2 SYDVKM. Trimming removed 8 bases from V and 9 bases from J; junction bases left unmatched: 11. The CDR3 covers 14 residues. With MiXCR, TCRdb called clones anew from the PCR reads. This table has tens of thousands of clones, just over 35% appearing once. This clonotype was obtained from a female donor with papillary thyroid cancer or a benign thyroid nodule (not recorded which). Some clones in this sample may be carry-over from other donors' samples. The chain links TRBV28 to TRBJ2-1; TRBD2 matches at 9 bases. Material for sequencing was tumor tissue. DNA for the CDR3: TGTGCCAGCTCTCTGTTAGGCGGGAGGGGTGAGCAGTTCTTC. Translated: CASSLLGGRGEQFF.